The source of this T cell receptor beta chain is a study of blood T cells in healthy people across ages. General study results and limits: Bulk PBMC profiling left naive and antigen-experienced comparisons inconclusive.

Germline values: CDR1 MGHDK, CDR2 SYGVNS. The germline V and J ends were trimmed by 5 bases and 0 bases, with 8 bases remaining between them. The CDR3 is made up of 13 amino acids. Using a J-beta primer mix together with a sample-barcoded 5' primer, a second PCR was run for roughly 6 to 11 cycles. TCRdb recomputed calls from the 5' RACE reads with MiXCR, one row per CDR3 protein. This sample has over 750,000 distinct CDR3 sequences, with approximately 25% found just once. This clonotype was observed a handful of times. Its antigen is unidentified. This sample also belongs to another study, concerning T cells of mothers and their children. That source adds: Related mother-child pairs showed slightly higher but non-significant overlap than unrelated pairs.

This chain joins TRBV25-1 and TRBJ2-7; weak D call: TRBD2 (6 bases). This receptor was taken from a boy younger than 18 in good health. Sequenced: blood. In nucleotides, the CDR3 is TGTGCCAGCAGTTGGAGGGTCTCCTACGAGCAGTACTTC. Protein product: CASSWRVSYEQYF.